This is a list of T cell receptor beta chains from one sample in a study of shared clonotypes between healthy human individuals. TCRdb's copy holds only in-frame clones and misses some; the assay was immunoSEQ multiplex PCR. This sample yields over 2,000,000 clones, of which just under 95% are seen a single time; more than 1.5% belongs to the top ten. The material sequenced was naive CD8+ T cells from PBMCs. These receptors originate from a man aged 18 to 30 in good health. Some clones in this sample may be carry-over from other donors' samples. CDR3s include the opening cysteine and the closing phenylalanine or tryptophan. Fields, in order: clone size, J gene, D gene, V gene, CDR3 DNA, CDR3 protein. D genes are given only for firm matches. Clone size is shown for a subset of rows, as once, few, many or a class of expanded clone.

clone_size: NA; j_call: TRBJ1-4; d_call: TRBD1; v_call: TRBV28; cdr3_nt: TGTGCCAGCAGTTTTGGGACAGGGGTTGGAAAACTGTTTTTT; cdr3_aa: CASSFGTGVGKLFF
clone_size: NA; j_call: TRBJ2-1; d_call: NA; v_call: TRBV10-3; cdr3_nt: TGTGCCATCAGTGGGGCCGGAACAGGGCGGGACAATGAGCAGTTCTTC; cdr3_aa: CAISGAGTGRDNEQFF
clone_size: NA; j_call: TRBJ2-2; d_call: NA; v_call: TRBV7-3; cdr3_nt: TGTGCCAGCAGCTTCCTAGGGGGTACCGGGGAGCTGTTTTTT; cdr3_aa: CASSFLGGTGELFF
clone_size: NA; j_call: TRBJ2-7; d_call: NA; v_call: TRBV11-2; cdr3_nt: TGTGCCAGCAGCCCCCCGACGTGGGGGGCTGGCCCCTACGAGCAGTACTTC; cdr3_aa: CASSPPTWGAGPYEQYF
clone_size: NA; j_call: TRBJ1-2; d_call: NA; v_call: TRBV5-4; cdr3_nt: TGTGCCAGCAGCTTGGAGGGATTTCCGGGGTATGGCTACACCTTC; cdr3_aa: CASSLEGFPGYGYTF
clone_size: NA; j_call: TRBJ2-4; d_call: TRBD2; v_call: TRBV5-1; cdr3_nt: TGCGCCAGCAGCTTTAGTCTAGCGGGTAGTCAGTACTTC; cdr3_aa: CASSFSLAGSQYF
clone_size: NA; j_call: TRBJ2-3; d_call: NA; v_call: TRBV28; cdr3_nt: TGTGCCAGCATCCCTGCGTGGGGGGGCACAGATACGCAGTATTTT; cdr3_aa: CASIPAWGGTDTQYF
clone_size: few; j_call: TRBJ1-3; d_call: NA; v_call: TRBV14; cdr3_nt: TGTGCCAGCAGCCAAGATGGGGGAAGAAACACCATATATTTT; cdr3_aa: CASSQDGGRNTIYF
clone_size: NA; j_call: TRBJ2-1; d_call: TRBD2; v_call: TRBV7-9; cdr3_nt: TGTGCCAGCAGCCTGACTAGCGGGGGCTCCTACAATGAGCAGTTCTTC; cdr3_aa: CASSLTSGGSYNEQFF
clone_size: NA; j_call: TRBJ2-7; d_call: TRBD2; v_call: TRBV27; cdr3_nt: TGTGCCAGCAGTTTCTTAGCGGGAGCGCACTACGAGCAGTACTTC; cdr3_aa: CASSFLAGAHYEQYF
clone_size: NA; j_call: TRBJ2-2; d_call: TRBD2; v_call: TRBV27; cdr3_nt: TGTGCCAGCAGACCCAGGCCGACTAGCGGGACAACGAACACCGGGGAGCTGTTTTTT; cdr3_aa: CASRPRPTSGTTNTGELFF
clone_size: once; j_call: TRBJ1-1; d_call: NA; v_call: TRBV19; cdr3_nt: TGTGCCAGTAGGGGACGGGAATCCACTGAAGCTTTCTTT; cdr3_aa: CASRGRESTEAFF
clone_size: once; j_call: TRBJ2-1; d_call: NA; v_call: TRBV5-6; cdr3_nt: TGTGCCAGCAGCTTGGGGGACTTCCTCCGAAATGAGCAGTTCTTC; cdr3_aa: CASSLGDFLRNEQFF
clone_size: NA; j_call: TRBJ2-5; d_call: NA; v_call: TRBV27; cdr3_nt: TGTGCCAGTGGGCCCACCACTAGCCATGAGACCCAGTACTTC; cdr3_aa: CASGPTTSHETQYF
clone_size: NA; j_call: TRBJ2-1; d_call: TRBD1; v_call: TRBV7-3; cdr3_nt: TGTGCCAGCAGCACCCACAGGGGGCCCAGCTCCTACAATGAGCAGTTCTTC; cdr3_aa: CASSTHRGPSSYNEQFF
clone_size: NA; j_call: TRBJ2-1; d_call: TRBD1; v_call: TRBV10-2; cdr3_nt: TGCGCCAGCATCGGGACCAATCTACAGGGGAGAAGCCTCAGTAGCTCCTACAATGAGCAGTTCTTC; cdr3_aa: CASIGTNLQGRSLSSSYNEQFF
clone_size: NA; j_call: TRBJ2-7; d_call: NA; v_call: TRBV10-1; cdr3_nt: TGCGCCAGCAGTGAGGGGGTGGAGCAGTACTTC; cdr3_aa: CASSEGVEQYF
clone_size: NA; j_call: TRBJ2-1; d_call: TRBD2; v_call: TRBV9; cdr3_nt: TGTGCCAGCAGTGACTTAACTAGCGGGAGGCAGGGCGAGCAGTTCTTC; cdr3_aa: CASSDLTSGRQGEQFF